This passage covers 9 T cell receptor beta chains from one sample sequenced in a study of T cells after yellow fever vaccination. TCRdb processed the 5' RACE reads anew with MiXCR; each CDR3 protein has one entry. The sample contains 150,000 to 200,000 distinct CDR3 sequences, around 9.3% of which appear only once. This specimen consisted of CD8+ T cells sorted from PBMCs, obtained 45 days after the yellow fever booster vaccination. The source of these receptors is a man between 18 and 29 years old who received the YFV17D yellow fever vaccine.

This clonotype is judged large (0.1 to 1%). This chain links TRBV7-9 with TRBJ2-7; 7 bases map to TRBD1. The CDR3 is made up of 15 amino acids. V lost 5 bases, J lost 2 bases, and 9 bases stayed unmatched. Germline CDR1 reads SEHNR; CDR2 reads FQNEAQ (reference sequence). The CDR3 sequence is CASSALDRDTYEQYF. In nucleotides, the CDR3 is TGTGCCAGCAGCGCACTCGACAGGGACACCTACGAGCAGTACTTC.

This rearrangement joins TRBV2 to TRBJ2-1; maybe TRBD1 (5 bases). The CDR3 runs 13 residues. Germline assignment: CDR1 SNHLY and CDR2 FYNNEI. The ends were cut back, 10 bases at V and 7 bases at J, with 17 bases in the middle. CDR3 DNA: TGTGCCACCGCATTGGACCCAGGGAATGAGCAGTTCTTC. Residues: CATALDPGNEQFF.

The chain recombines TRBV4-3 with TRBJ2-3; D is ambiguous. There are 15 residues in the CDR3. V lost 2 bases to trimming and J lost 2 bases, with 11 bases between them. CDR1 is LGHNA, CDR2 YSLEER, per germline. The CDR3 DNA follows: TGCGCCAGCAGCCAAATGCGGAATCCCACAGATACGCAGTATTTT. This sequence encodes CASSQMRNPTDTQYF.

This clonotype has more than one count but fewer than ten. The chain uses TRBV5-5 and TRBJ2-1, with a weak D call TRBD1 (6 bases). The germline V gene encodes CDR1 SGHKS and CDR2 YYEKEE (reference sequence). Trimming cost V 3 bases and J 7 bases, with 17 bases left between them. The CDR3 contains 15 residues. In nucleotides, the CDR3 is TGTGCCAGCAGCTACCTTGAGGGGGAAGTAAATGAGCAGTTCTTC. This gives the protein CASSYLEGEVNEQFF.

This clonotype was seen repeatedly, ten times or more. The chain employs TRBV5-1 and TRBJ2-2; D remains ambiguous. The CDR3 extends over 13 amino acids. V was shortened by 1 base and J by 5 bases, with 6 bases between the two germline ends. CDR1 and CDR2 from the germline V gene are SGHRS and YFSETQ. The CDR3 DNA sequence: TGCGCCAGCAGCTTGTTGGAAACCGGGGAGCTGTTTTTT. Protein sequence: CASSLLETGELFF.

Only a few counts were recorded for this clonotype. This sequence joins TRBV5-1 and TRBJ2-1; D gene uncertain. Germline CDR1 SGHRS, CDR2 YFSETQ. V dropped 4 bases and J dropped 3 bases, with 23 bases sitting between them. The CDR3 has 18 residues. CDR3: CASSPVGRDGRLYNEQFF. The CDR3 bases are TGCGCCAGCAGCCCTGTCGGTCGCGACGGTAGACTCTACAATGAGCAGTTCTTC.

The chain employs TRBV15 and TRBJ2-3; 9 bases match TRBD2. This CDR3 spans 15 amino acids. Germline CDR1 reads LNHNV; CDR2 reads YYDKDF (reference sequence). The V gene end was trimmed by 4 bases and the J gene end by 4 bases; junction bases not matched to a gene: 6. CDR3 sequence reads: CATSIQRGDADTQYF. CDR3 nucleotides: TGTGCCACCAGCATTCAGCGGGGGGACGCAGATACGCAGTATTTT.

The chain combines TRBV5-1 with TRBJ2-2; tentatively, D is TRBD2 (5 bases). The CDR3 runs 14 residues. From germline, CDR1 is SGHRS and CDR2 YFSETQ. The ends were cut back, 0 bases at V and 5 bases at J, with 8 bases in the middle. The CDR3 region has the DNA TGCGCCAGCAGCTTGGCCTCGGGAACCGGGGAGCTGTTTTTT. The encoded protein is CASSLASGTGELFF.

The genes are TRBV27 and TRBJ2-5, with 8 bases matching TRBD1. V lost 6 bases, J lost 4 bases, and 13 bases stayed unmatched. CDR1 and CDR2 from the germline V gene are MNHEY and SMNVEV (reference sequence). The CDR3 loop spans 16 amino acids. In nucleotides, the CDR3 is TGTGCCAGCAGGCCTTCACTCGCCGACAGGGGAGAGACCCAGTACTTC. Residues: CASRPSLADRGETQYF.